This TCR beta chain was captured by sequencing in a study of blood T cells in healthy people across ages. Study summary: With template switching, about one barcoded beta molecule was captured per two T cells. Study findings and constraints: Diversity was estimated from one million T cells, and these estimates were considered underestimates.

Next came a second PCR, run for about 6 to 11 cycles, which used a sample-barcoded 5' primer along with a J-beta primer mix. TCRdb recomputed calls from the 5' RACE reads with MiXCR, one row per CDR3 protein. The sample carries around 780,000 distinct CDR3 sequences, around 50% recorded once. Trimming removed 1 base from V and 6 bases from J, with 7 bases in between. CDR3 size: 13 residues. Per germline, CDR1 SEHNR and CDR2 FQNEAQ (reference sequence). Worth noting for this clonotype: The target antigen is unknown.

The sequence was obtained from a middle-aged man in good health. The J gene is TRBJ2-1, the V gene TRBV7-9, with D possibly matching TRBD1 (6 bases). Input material: blood. The CDR3 spells CASSLGTVNEQFF. CDR3 DNA: TGTGCCAGCAGCTTAGGGACAGTCAATGAGCAGTTCTTC.